This TCR beta chain was identified in a study of blood T cell repertoires in COVID-19. V lost 8 bases, J lost 1 base, and 3 bases stayed unmatched. The germline V gene encodes CDR1 SGHTA and CDR2 FQGNSA. This CDR3 is built from 13 residues. Profiled with immunoSEQ multiplex PCR; TCRdb holds only in-frame clones, not every one. Altogether about 280,000 clones are present, approximately 78% being singletons, with the ten largest covering approximately 5%. The clonotype comes from a middle-aged man who had been exposed to COVID-19. Source material: PBMCs or T cells enriched from blood (not recorded which). V and J are TRBV7-2 and TRBJ2-5; 8 positions match TRBD1. This CDR3 reads CASCRGLQETQYF. CDR3 DNA: TGTGCCAGCTGCAGGGGGCTCCAAGAGACCCAGTACTTC.